Many counts were recorded for the clone carrying this TCR beta chain. Its antigen is undetermined. This entry is derived from a study of read filtering for tumor transcriptome and immune sequencing. Study outcomes and limitations: In IR-seq, single-read clonotypes were roughly 80% of clonotypes but 3% to 3.5% of reads.

Germline CDR1 reads MNHNS; CDR2 reads SASEGT. This CDR3 contains 14 residues. Trimming stripped 5 bases from V and 3 bases from J, with 13 bases between. At the time of active disease, bone marrow was collected from every patient. From about 0.4 ug of RNA, a library with molecular barcoded alpha/delta and beta/gamma adaptors was made. MiXCR was run by TCRdb on the reads, yielding one entry per CDR3 protein. The sample shows tens of thousands of distinct CDR3 sequences, less than 20% of them seen only once. This receptor was identified in a donor over 35 with multiple myeloma. This sequence joins TRBV6-1 and TRBJ1-2, with no clear D. Sequences were obtained from a population of CD138-negative cells sorted from bone marrow. The CDR3 coding sequence is TGTGCCAGCAGTTATGAGAGTCGGTACTATGGCTACACCTTC. This sequence encodes CASSYESRYYGYTF.